The 30 T cell receptor beta chains below were found in one sample sequenced in a study of T cell repertoires in cytomegalovirus infection. Their target antigens are unknown. TCRdb analysed the reads with MiXCR anew, one entry per CDR3 protein. Of some 320,000 distinct CDR3 sequences in the sample, 25% to 30% are singletons; the top ten hold about 19%. The source was cultured PBMCs, collected from culture after CMV antigen stimulation. All receptors derive from a human donor in good health (CMV status not recorded). Some clones in this sample may be carry-over from other donors' samples.

V gene TRBV19 combines with J gene TRBJ1-6; no firm D call. This CDR3 is built from 16 residues. Deletions cut 3 bases from V and 0 bases from J, with 9 bases between. Per the germline V gene, CDR1 is LNHDA and CDR2 is SQIVND (reference sequence). CDR3 sequence (DNA): TGTGCCAGTAGTATCGGAGGTTTCTCCTATAATTCACCCCTCCACTTT. Protein sequence: CASSIGGFSYNSPLHF.

This clonotype was found once. V gene TRBV28 combines with J gene TRBJ2-4, with D perhaps matching TRBD1 (5 bases). Germline V CDR1 and CDR2: MDHEN, SYDVKM. Trimming left V 6 bases short and J 3 bases short, with 15 bases between. The CDR3 runs 15 residues. CDR3 loop: CASRESTVGKNIQYF. The CDR3, as DNA: TGTGCCAGCAGGGAGTCGACAGTCGGCAAAAACATTCAGTACTTC.

This clonotype was detected many times. The CDR3 region is CASSPGRWTEAFF. The CDR3 region has the DNA TGTGCCAGCAGTCCGGGACGATGGACTGAAGCTTTCTTT. The chain is built from TRBV6-2 or TRBV6-3 and TRBJ1-1; the D gene is possibly TRBD1 (5 bases). The CDR3 is made up of 13 amino acids. Trimming took off 5 bases at V and 5 bases at J, with 12 bases between the two ends. Germline assignment: CDR1 MNHEY and CDR2 SVGEGT.

The V call is TRBV6-6, the J call TRBJ2-1; 15 nucleotides match TRBD2. The CDR3 extends over 16 amino acids. Germline values: CDR1 MNHNY, CDR2 SVGAGI (reference sequence). The V gene end was trimmed by 7 bases and the J gene end by 10 bases; junction bases not matched to a gene: 11. The DNA for the CDR3 is TGTGCCAGCATCCCAGTTGGACTAGCGGGAGGGAGGGAGCAGTTCTTC. Its translation: CASIPVGLAGGREQFF.

The rearrangement joins TRBV19 to TRBJ2-2, with TRBD1 matching 8 bases. V was clipped by 5 bases and J by 4 bases; unmatched bases: 9. This CDR3 is 16 amino acids long. CDR1 is LNHDA, CDR2 SQIVND, per germline (reference sequence). In DNA, the CDR3 is TGTGCCAGTAGTCCCACGGACAGGGTGGGCACCGGGGAGCTGTTTTTT. Residues: CASSPTDRVGTGELFF. Full variable domain (remainder filled in from reference TRBV19 and TRBJ2-2): DGGITQSPKYLFRKEGQNVTLSCEQNLNHDAMYWYRQDPGQGLRLIYYSQIVNDFQKGDIAEGYSVSREKKESFPLTVTSAQKNPTAFYLCASSPTDRVGTGELFFGEGSRLTVL.

This clonotype has more than one count but fewer than ten. This chain uses TRBV2 with TRBJ1-6; D gene uncertain. CDR1 and CDR2 (germline): SNHLY, FYNNEI. V dropped 4 bases and J dropped 7 bases, with 14 bases sitting between them. This CDR3 region has 15 residues. The CDR3: CASSAEKNLNSPLHF. DNA of the CDR3: TGTGCCAGCAGTGCGGAAAAGAACTTAAATTCACCCCTCCACTTT.

The chain joins TRBV12-3 or TRBV12-4 to TRBJ2-7; 8 nucleotides align to TRBD2. The CDR3 has 13 amino acids. J was trimmed by 12 bases and V by 7 bases; bases with no gene match: 14. The DNA of the CDR3 is TGTGCCAGCAAATCCGGGACTAGGAGCCCCGCGTACTTC. This sequence encodes CASKSGTRSPAYF.

The chain joins TRBV20-1 to TRBJ2-1; the D gene could be TRBD1 or TRBD2 (5 bases each). V lost 5 bases to trimming and J lost 8 bases, with 16 bases between them. Germline CDR1 is DFQATT and CDR2 is SNEGSKA (reference sequence). The CDR3 runs to 13 residues. The CDR3 region is CSAPGAGRDEQFF. The DNA for the CDR3 is TGCAGTGCTCCTGGGGCCGGGCGGGATGAGCAGTTCTTC.

V usage is TRBV20-1 and J usage is TRBJ1-2; D gene uncertain. Trimming took 3 bases from V and 0 from J, leaving 11 bases between them. Per the germline V gene, CDR1 is DFQATT and CDR2 is SNEGSKA (reference sequence). The CDR3 contains 14 residues. The CDR3 DNA reads as TGCAGTGCTAGTCCCCACGGATCTAACTATGGCTACACCTTC. It encodes CSASPHGSNYGYTF.

This clonotype came up a few times. This CDR3 is CASSLAFGWGPGDTQYF. As DNA, the CDR3 is TGTGCCAGCAGCTTGGCCTTTGGTTGGGGTCCGGGAGATACGCAGTATTTT. The rearrangement uses TRBV5-6 and TRBJ2-3; no clear D gene. Trimming pared 0 bases from V and 5 bases from J, leaving 19 bases between. This CDR3 comprises 17 residues. Germline V gene sequence: CDR1 SGHDT, CDR2 YYEEEE.

The chain joins TRBV19 to TRBJ2-2; TRBD1 agrees at 8 bases. The junction had 2 bases not matched to a gene; V was cut back by 3 bases and J by 2 bases. Per the germline V gene, CDR1 is LNHDA and CDR2 is SQIVND (reference sequence). This CDR3 is 15 amino acids long. CDR3 in amino acids: CASSIGQGNTGELFF. The CDR3 DNA is TGTGCCAGTAGTATTGGACAGGGCAACACCGGGGAGCTGTTTTTT.

The chain uses TRBV23-1 and TRBJ2-7; tentative D call: TRBD1 (5 bases). TRBV23-1 is an ORF for which the function is uncertain. This CDR3 is built from 18 residues. Deletions cut 4 bases from V and 1 base from J, with 23 bases between. As DNA, the CDR3 is TGCGCCAGCAGTCCAAAGGACAAACTTACCCCGAGGTCCTACGAGCAGTACTTC. It translates to CASSPKDKLTPRSYEQYF.

The J gene is TRBJ1-5, the V gene TRBV20-1, with D tentatively TRBD1 (6 bases). Germline CDR1 DFQATT, CDR2 SNEGSKA (reference sequence). V dropped 5 bases and J dropped 0 bases, with 14 bases sitting between them. The CDR3 contains 15 residues. The CDR3 bases are TGCAGTGCTCTCGACAGGTGGGATAGCAATCAGCCCCAGCATTTT. Translated: CSALDRWDSNQPQHF.

This clonotype has more than one count but fewer than ten. The V call is TRBV6-1, the J call TRBJ2-5; D unclear. V was pared by 4 bases and J by 5 bases, with 17 bases between. From germline, CDR1 is MNHNS and CDR2 SASEGT. The CDR3 is 15 amino acids. The DNA for the CDR3 is TGTGCCAGCAGTGGTCAACCAGGATTCCGGGAGACCCAGTACTTC. It is translated as CASSGQPGFRETQYF.

The V call is TRBV7-4, the J call TRBJ2-7; D possibly corresponds to TRBD2 (6 bases). In germline, CDR1 is SGHVT, CDR2 SQSDAQ. The V gene lost 5 bases and the J gene lost 7 bases, with 21 bases spanning the gap. The CDR3 covers 15 residues. CDR3 nucleotides: TGTGCCAGCAGCACCCGGGACTCGCCTCTGAGGGAGCAGTACTTC. It is translated as CASSTRDSPLREQYF.

This chain links TRBV18 with TRBJ1-2, with TRBD1 as a possible D gene (5 bases). Trimming removed 2 bases from V and 0 bases from J, with 16 bases in between. This CDR3 has 17 residues. Germline CDR1 is KGHSH and CDR2 is LQKENI. Here the CDR3 reads CASSPSQVGPSNYGYTF. The DNA for the CDR3 is TGTGCCAGCTCACCATCACAGGTGGGGCCATCTAACTATGGCTACACCTTC.

The CDR3 loop reads CASSSSPVTGGRAGELFF. In DNA form, the CDR3 reads TGTGCCAGCAGTTCCTCTCCGGTGACAGGGGGCAGAGCCGGGGAGCTGTTTTTT. The chain has TRBV6-1 and TRBJ2-2; the match to TRBD1 covers 10 bases. J was trimmed by 6 bases and V by 5 bases; bases with no gene match: 15. The CDR3 is made up of 18 amino acids. CDR1 is MNHNS and CDR2 is SASEGT in the germline V gene.

This chain links TRBV5-4 with TRBJ1-2, with D perhaps TRBD1 (5 bases). V was pared by 2 bases and J by 0 bases, with 11 bases between. The CDR3 is 15 residues long. Germline values: CDR1 SGHNT, CDR2 YYREEE (reference sequence). CDR3 protein: CASSFDSFSNYGYTF. CDR3 DNA sequence: TGTGCCAGCAGCTTCGACAGTTTTTCTAACTATGGCTACACCTTC.

This clonotype came up many times. The CDR3 protein is CASSWTGLRITGELFF. In DNA, the CDR3 is TGTGCCAGCAGCTGGACAGGGTTACGTATCACCGGGGAGCTGTTTTTT. This chain connects TRBV7-2 to TRBJ2-2, with TRBD1 identical over 8 bases. In germline, CDR1 is SGHTA, CDR2 FQGNSA. There are 16 residues in the CDR3. J gave up 4 bases and V 4 bases, and 8 bases lay outside the gene matches.

This clonotype was observed once. The chain uses TRBV14 and TRBJ2-1; possibly TRBD1 for D (6 bases). Trimming cost V 1 base and J 12 bases, with 19 bases left between them. The germline CDR1 and CDR2 sequences are SGHDN and FVKESK. The CDR3 spans 15 residues. The CDR3: CASSQAPVWGRGQFF. CDR3 DNA sequence: TGTGCCAGCAGCCAAGCTCCAGTCTGGGGGCGCGGGCAGTTCTTC.

DNA for the CDR3: TGTGCCAGCAGTCCTGAGCGGGGGGCCTCCTACGAGCAGTACTTC. This translates into CASSPERGASYEQYF. This sequence joins TRBV2 and TRBJ2-7; 9 bases agree with TRBD2. Germline V CDR1 and CDR2: SNHLY, FYNNEI. The CDR3 totals 15 residues. V lost 5 bases to trimming and J lost 0 bases; unmatched junction nucleotides: 5.

The chain is built from TRBV28 and TRBJ2-1; 7 bases fit TRBD2. CDR1 and CDR2 from the germline V gene are MDHEN and SYDVKM. With V trimmed by 3 bases and J by 8 bases, 7 bases remained unmatched. CDR3 size: 14 residues. CDR3: CASSLSSGVHEQFF. In nucleotides, the CDR3 is TGTGCCAGCAGTTTGTCGAGCGGGGTGCATGAGCAGTTCTTC. Combining the CDR3 with reference TRBV28 and TRBJ2-1 gives the whole variable domain DVKVTQSSRYLVKRTGEKVFLECVQDMDHENMFWYRQDPGLGLRLIYFSYDVKMKEKGDIPEGYSVSREKKERFSLILESASTNQTSMYLCASSLSSGVHEQFFGPGTRLTVL.

At least ten counts were recorded for this clonotype. This rearrangement joins TRBV7-2 to TRBJ2-7; 13 bases line up with TRBD2. Germline lookup yields CDR1 SGHTA and CDR2 FQGNSA. Trimming at V came to 5 bases and at J to 0 bases, leaving 7 bases not matched to a gene. The CDR3 contains 17 residues. CDR3 sequence: CASSVTGTSGVSYEQYF. The CDR3 nucleotides are TGTGCCAGCAGCGTCACCGGGACTAGCGGGGTCTCCTACGAGCAGTACTTC. Complete variable domain (other parts from reference TRBV7-2 and TRBJ2-7): GAGVSQSPSNKVTEKGKDVELRCDPISGHTALYWYRQSLGQGLEFLIYFQGNSAPDKSGLPSDRFSAERTGGSVSTLTIQRTQQEDSAVYLCASSVTGTSGVSYEQYFGPGTRLTVT.

The chain combines TRBV7-9 with TRBJ2-2; D is undetermined. From germline, CDR1 is SEHNR and CDR2 FQNEAQ (reference sequence). Trimming removed 4 bases at V and 6 bases at J, with 6 bases between. This CDR3 comprises 12 residues. CDR3 sequence: CASSSVSGELFF. The CDR3 DNA is TGTGCCAGCAGCTCAGTCTCCGGGGAGCTGTTTTTT.

The V call is TRBV19, the J call TRBJ2-7, with D possibly TRBD1 on 6 matching bases. This CDR3 is 15 amino acids long. From germline, CDR1 is LNHDA and CDR2 SQIVND (reference sequence). The V end lost 1 base, the J end lost 9 bases, and 19 bases lay between the germline ends. In nucleotides, the CDR3 is TGTGCCAGTAGTATAGTCACAGGGAATATTCGGCGGCAGTACTTC. Translation: CASSIVTGNIRRQYF.

This rearrangement joins TRBV7-3 to TRBJ2-1; TRBD1 matches at 8 bases. Germline lookup yields CDR1 SGHTA and CDR2 FQGTGA. The CDR3 is 14 residues long. V gave up 5 bases and J gave up 7 bases; unmatched junction bases: 7. Here the CDR3 reads CASSLDREGNEQFF. The CDR3 DNA follows: TGTGCCAGCAGCCTGGACAGGGAAGGGAATGAGCAGTTCTTC. The full variable domain, rest sourced from reference TRBV7-3 and TRBJ2-1, is GAGVSQTPSNKVTEKGKYVELRCDPISGHTALYWYRQSLGQGPEFLIYFQGTGAADDSGLPNDRFFAVRPEGSVSTLKIQRTERGDSAVYLCASSLDREGNEQFFGPGTRLTVL.

The chain recombines TRBV20-1 with TRBJ2-3; D gene uncertain. The CDR3 runs to 13 residues. The ends were cut back, 0 bases at V and 8 bases at J, with 12 bases in the middle. CDR1 is DFQATT and CDR2 is SNEGSKA in the germline V gene (reference sequence). The CDR3 sequence: CSARDPEVTTQYF. The CDR3 region has the DNA TGCAGTGCTAGAGACCCTGAGGTTACTACGCAGTATTTT.

The V and J genes are TRBV6-2 or TRBV6-3 and TRBJ1-6; TRBD1 agrees at 8 bases. The trim removed 4 bases at V and 7 bases at J, leaving 3 bases unmatched. The CDR3 is 14 residues long. Looked up from germline, CDR1 is MNHEY and CDR2 is SVGEGT. Here the CDR3 DNA reads TGTGCCAGCAGTTGGGGGACAGGAAATTCACCCCTCCACTTT. This gives the protein CASSWGTGNSPLHF.

The V call is TRBV20-1, the J call TRBJ2-7; 12 bases fit TRBD2. CDR1 and CDR2 from the germline V gene are DFQATT and SNEGSKA (reference sequence). The CDR3 runs 14 residues. Trimming took 7 bases from V and 7 from J; bases not matched to a gene: 11. Here the CDR3 DNA reads TGCAGTGGTTCTAGCGGGAGGGCCGGGGGAGAGCAGTACTTC. Amino acid sequence: CSGSSGRAGGEQYF.

The CDR3 loop is CSARAPRYEQYF. The CDR3 DNA follows: TGCAGTGCTAGAGCCCCACGCTACGAGCAGTACTTC. The V gene is TRBV20-1, the J gene TRBJ2-7; unclear D gene. CDR3 size: 12 residues. Trimming shortened V by 1 base and J by 3 bases, and 7 bases separated the two germline ends. Germline V gene lookup returns CDR1 DFQATT and CDR2 SNEGSKA (reference sequence).